This entry describes one TCR beta chain. Its antigen target is currently unknown. No much larger clone is present one base from it, and per-base qualities are unavailable. Libraries were built with the immunoSEQ multiplex PCR assay. TCRdb's version of the immuneACCESS table is confined to in-frame rearrangements and falls short of the full clone set. An unresolved V gene accounts for under half of the shortfall where checked; the remainder is of unknown origin. The sample profile shows under 80,000 clones; 80% to 95% of them were found once. Approximately 0.4% of the sample is held by the ten biggest clonotypes. The data are from a study of technical replicates of blood from a few donors listed by TCRdb under 2017. Sequences were obtained from T cells isolated from PBMCs. The TCR comes from a human donor in good health. Some clones in this sample may be carry-over from other donors' samples.

The nucleotide sequence is TGTGCGACGGGACTAGACCTTTTCAATGAGCAGTTCTTC. This gives the protein CATGLDLFNEQFF. The rearrangement combines TRBV7-6 with TRBJ2-1; 8 bases in the middle match TRBD2. The germline V gene yields SGHVS for CDR1 and FNYEAQ for CDR2. Reading from cysteine to phenylalanine, the CDR3 counts 13 amino acids. CDR3 DNA is the only sequence kept; it has 39 bases, read in frame from the first base.